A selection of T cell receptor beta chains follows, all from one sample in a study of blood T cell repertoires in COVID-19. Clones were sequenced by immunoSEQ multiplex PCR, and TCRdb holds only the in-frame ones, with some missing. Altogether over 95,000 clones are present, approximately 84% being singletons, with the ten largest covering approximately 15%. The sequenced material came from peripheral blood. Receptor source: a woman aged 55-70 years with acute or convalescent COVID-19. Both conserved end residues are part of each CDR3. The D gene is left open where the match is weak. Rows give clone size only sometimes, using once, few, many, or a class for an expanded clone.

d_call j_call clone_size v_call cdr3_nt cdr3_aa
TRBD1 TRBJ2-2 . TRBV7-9 TGTGCCAGCAGCTTCGGGACAGCCTCGAACACCGGGGAGCTGTTTTTT CASSFGTASNTGELFF
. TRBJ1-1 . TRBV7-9 TGTGCCAGCAGCTTGATGGGCGAGACTGAAGCTTTCTTT CASSLMGETEAFF
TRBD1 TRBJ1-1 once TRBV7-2 TGTGCCAGCAGCTCAAGCCGGGACAGAAACACTGAAGCTTTCTTT CASSSSRDRNTEAFF
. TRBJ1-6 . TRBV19 TGTGCCAGTAGTATTCGTGCGGGACTTAAGAATTCACCCCTCCACTTT CASSIRAGLKNSPLHF
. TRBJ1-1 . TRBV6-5 TGTGCCAGCAGCTGGGTCGGGTTGATGAACACTGAAGCTTTCTTT CASSWVGLMNTEAFF
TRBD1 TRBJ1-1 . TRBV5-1 TGCGCCAGCAGCTTGGTACTGACAGGGGCCGACACTGAAGCTTTCTTT CASSLVLTGADTEAFF
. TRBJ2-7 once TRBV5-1 TGCGCCAGCAGCTCGACACAGGGTGTGAGCGAGCAGTACTTC CASSSTQGVSEQYF
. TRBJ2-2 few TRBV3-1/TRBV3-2 TGTGCCAGCAGCCAAGATCGTTGGCAGGCAGGGACCGGGGAGCTGTTTTTT CASSQDRWQAGTGELFF
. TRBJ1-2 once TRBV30 TGTGCCTGGAGCCCAGTCTATGGCTACACCTTC CAWSPVYGYTF
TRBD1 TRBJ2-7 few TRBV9 TGTGCCAGCGGAGGACAGGGATTCGGCGAGCAGTACTTC CASGGQGFGEQYF
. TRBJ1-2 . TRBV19 TGTGCCAGTAAAACCGGACAGTTCTATGGCTACACCTTC CASKTGQFYGYTF
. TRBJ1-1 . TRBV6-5 TGTGCCAGCACCCCCCTCGGGGGCACTGAAGCTTTCTTT CASTPLGGTEAFF
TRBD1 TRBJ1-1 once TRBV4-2 TGTGCCAGCAGCCAGACCGGGACAGGGGACCCGAACACTGAAGCTTTCTTT CASSQTGTGDPNTEAFF
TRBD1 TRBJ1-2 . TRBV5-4 TGTGCCAGCAGCTCGGACAGGGCCGGCTATGGCTACACCTTC CASSSDRAGYGYTF
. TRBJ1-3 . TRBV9 TGTGCCAGCAGCGTAGCTAGGGACAACTCTGGAAACACCATATATTTT CASSVARDNSGNTIYF
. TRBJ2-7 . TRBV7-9 TGTGCCAGCAGCTTAGCGGGAGTCGGCGAGCAGTACTTC CASSLAGVGEQYF
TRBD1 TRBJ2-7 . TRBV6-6 TGTGCCAGCAGTTCTCGGGACAGAGCCTACGAGCAGTACTTC CASSSRDRAYEQYF
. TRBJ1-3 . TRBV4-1 TGCGCCAGCAGCCAAGTATTGGGGGCTGGAGGAAACACCATATATTTT CASSQVLGAGGNTIYF
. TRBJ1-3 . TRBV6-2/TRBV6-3 TGTGCCAGCAGCCCGAGGGTCTCTGGAAACACCATATATTTT CASSPRVSGNTIYF
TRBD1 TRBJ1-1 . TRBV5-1 TGCGCCAGCAGCCTCGGGGACAGCAACACTGAAGCTTTCTTT CASSLGDSNTEAFF
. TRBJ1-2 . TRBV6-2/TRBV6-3 TGTGCCAGCAGTTACCGGGGAGGACGCTATGGCTACACCTTC CASSYRGGRYGYTF
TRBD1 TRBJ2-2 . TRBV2 TGTGCCAGCAGTAGGGACAGGGTGAACACCGGGGAGCTGTTTTTT CASSRDRVNTGELFF
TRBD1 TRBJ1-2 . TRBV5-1 TGCGCCAGCAGCTCGACAGGGATCTATGGCTACACCTTC CASSSTGIYGYTF
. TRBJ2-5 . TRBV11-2 TGTGCCAGCAGCTTCGAAGAGACCCAGTACTTC CASSFEETQYF
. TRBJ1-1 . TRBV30 TGTGCCTGGAGTGTACGCGGGAACACTGAAGCTTTCTTT CAWSVRGNTEAFF
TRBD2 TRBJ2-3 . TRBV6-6 TGTGCCAGCAGTTACTCGACTAGCGGGGGGGCAGATACGCAGTATTTT CASSYSTSGGADTQYF
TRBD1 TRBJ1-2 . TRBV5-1 TGCGCCAGCAGCGCCAGCCGACAGGGGACACGGGATGGCTACACCTTC CASSASRQGTRDGYTF
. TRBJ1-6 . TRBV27 TGTGCCAGCAGTTTAAGGCGGTATAATTCACCCCTCCACTTT CASSLRRYNSPLHF
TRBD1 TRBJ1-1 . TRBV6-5 TGTGCCAGCAGTTACTCGACACAGGGGAGAACTGAAGCTTTCTTT CASSYSTQGRTEAFF
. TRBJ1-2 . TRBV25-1 TGTGCCAGCAGTGAATCGCCCTCAGATTACTATGGCTACACCTTC CASSESPSDYYGYTF
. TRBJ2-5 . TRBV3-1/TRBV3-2 TGTGCCAGCAGCCAAGGGGGGGTTAGGGAGACCCAGTACTTC CASSQGGVRETQYF
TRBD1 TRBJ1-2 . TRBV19 TGTGCCAGTAGTTGGCAGGACAGGGGGATTCGGGGCTACACCTTC CASSWQDRGIRGYTF
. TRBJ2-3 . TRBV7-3 TGTGCCAGCAGCGTGTACACAGATACGCAGTATTTT CASSVYTDTQYF
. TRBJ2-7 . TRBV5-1 TGCGCCAGCAGCTTCGGGACTTTTCCCTACGAGCAGTACTTC CASSFGTFPYEQYF
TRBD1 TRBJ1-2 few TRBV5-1 TGCGCCAGCAGCCGCCTGGGACAGGCTAACTATGGCTACACCTTC CASSRLGQANYGYTF
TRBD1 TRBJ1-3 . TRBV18 TGTGCCAGCTCACCGACAGGGGGCTCAGACACCATATATTTT CASSPTGGSDTIYF
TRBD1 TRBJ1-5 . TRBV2 TGTGCCAGCAGTGTGGGGGACAGGGGACTTTATCAGCCCCAGCATTTT CASSVGDRGLYQPQHF
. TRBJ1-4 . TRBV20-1 TGCAGTGCTATTGACGGTAATGAAAAACTGTTTTTT CSAIDGNEKLFF
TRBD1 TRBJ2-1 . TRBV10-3 TGTGCCATCAGTACAGGGGAATCCTCCTACAATGAGCAGTTCTTC CAISTGESSYNEQFF
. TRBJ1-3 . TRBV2 TGTGCCAGCAGTGAAGGGGGCGATGGAAACACCATATATTTT CASSEGGDGNTIYF
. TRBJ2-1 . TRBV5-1 TGCGCCAGCAGCTTGGGTACTAACAATGAGCAGTTCTTC CASSLGTNNEQFF
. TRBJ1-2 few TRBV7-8 TGTGCCAGCAGCTTGGGCAGCTCTAACTATGGCTACACCTTC CASSLGSSNYGYTF
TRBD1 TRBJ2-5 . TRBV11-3 TGTGCCAGCAGCTCAAACTTGGGGCCCCGGACAGGCCGAGAGACCCAGTACTTC CASSSNLGPRTGRETQYF